These T cell receptor beta chains were read from a single sample in a study of blood T cell repertoires in COVID-19. Measured with immunoSEQ multiplex PCR; TCRdb has only the in-frame clones, and not every one. This sample has roughly 380,000 clones; roughly 90% occur once, and the top ten carry less than 2%. Sequenced sample: peripheral blood. The source of these receptors is a woman aged 40 to 55 with COVID-19, enrolled during active disease. Each CDR3 is given with its conserved first and last residue. A D gene is named only where the DNA matches it firmly. For some rows the clone size is stated as once, few or many, or as a class when expanded; others skip it.

>.|TRBV19|TRBJ1-1|once
CASSIPRGLLMNTEAFF
TGTGCCAGTAGTATCCCCAGGGGTCTGTTGATGAACACTGAAGCTTTCTTT
>.|TRBV12-3/TRBV12-4|TRBJ1-2|.
CASSFDQGGYTF
TGTGCCAGCAGTTTTGATCAGGGGGGCTACACCTTC
>TRBD1|TRBV7-9|TRBJ1-2|.
CASSLAGTGGDYGYTF
TGTGCCAGCAGCTTAGCAGGGACAGGGGGCGACTATGGCTACACCTTC
>.|TRBV19|TRBJ1-3|.
CASSIISGTPLGNTIYF
TGTGCCAGTAGTATCATCTCCGGGACACCTCTCGGAAACACCATATATTTT
>.|TRBV28|TRBJ2-1|.
CASSLGRGNEQFF
TGTGCCAGCAGTTTAGGCAGGGGAAATGAGCAGTTCTTC
>TRBD1|TRBV7-7|TRBJ2-7|once
CASSLEAGGWHEQYF
TGTGCTAGCAGCTTAGAGGCAGGGGGCTGGCACGAGCAGTACTTC
>.|TRBV6-6|TRBJ2-6|.
CASSYSLRGANVLTF
TGTGCCAGCAGTTACTCCCTGCGAGGGGCCAACGTCCTGACTTTC
>.|TRBV6-5|TRBJ1-6|.
CASSYGATRNSPLHF
TGTGCCAGCAGTTACGGAGCTACGCGGAATTCACCCCTCCACTTT
>TRBD2|TRBV19|TRBJ2-1|.
CASSPGASGPNEQFF
TGTGCCAGTAGTCCCGGGGCTAGCGGCCCCAATGAGCAGTTCTTC
>TRBD1|TRBV6-6|TRBJ1-6|.
CASSYTERGPSPLHF
TGTGCCAGCAGTTATACGGAGAGGGGGCCTTCACCCCTCCACTTT
>TRBD2|TRBV9|TRBJ2-1|.
CASSVGLRGGLFF
TGTGCCAGCAGCGTAGGGTTGCGGGGGGGACTATTCTTC
>.|TRBV5-1|TRBJ2-3|.
CASTLLGTDTQYF
TGCGCCAGCACCCTCCTCGGCACAGATACGCAGTATTTT
>TRBD1|TRBV5-5|TRBJ1-1|.
CASSFGDRGLTEAFF
TGTGCCAGCAGCTTCGGGGACAGGGGGCTCACTGAAGCTTTCTTT
>.|TRBV3-1/TRBV3-2|TRBJ1-6|once
CASSQVRGFIDSPLHF
TGTGCCAGCAGCCAAGTCCGGGGATTCATTGATTCACCCCTCCACTTT
>TRBD1|TRBV30|TRBJ1-2|.
CAWSIQITGGRRGGYTF
TGTGCCTGGAGTATTCAGATCACAGGGGGCAGGAGAGGTGGCTACACCTTC
>.|TRBV27|TRBJ1-5|once
CASSFGGMQPQHF
TGTGCCAGCAGTTTCGGGGGGATGCAGCCCCAGCATTTT
>.|TRBV30|TRBJ1-4|once
CAWSNRGLREFSEKLFF
TGTGCCTGGAGTAATCGAGGTTTGAGGGAATTTTCTGAAAAACTGTTTTTT
>TRBD1|TRBV6-1|TRBJ1-1|.
CASSDWTGGTEAFF
TGTGCCAGCAGTGATTGGACAGGGGGCACTGAAGCTTTCTTT
>TRBD2|TRBV5-1|TRBJ2-5|.
CASSFGTTEETQYF
TGCGCCAGCAGCTTCGGGACTACGGAAGAGACCCAGTACTTC
>TRBD1|TRBV7-9|TRBJ1-5|.
CASSSWTGSGNQPQHF
TGTGCCAGCAGCTCTTGGACAGGGAGTGGCAATCAGCCCCAGCATTTT
>.|TRBV2|TRBJ1-5|once
CASSGRGYSNQPQHF
TGTGCCAGCAGTGGCCGAGGATATAGCAATCAGCCCCAGCATTTT
>TRBD1|TRBV5-6|TRBJ1-2|.
CASSPGTGLYGYTF
TGTGCCAGCAGCCCGGGGACAGGACTCTATGGCTACACCTTC
>.|TRBV4-3|TRBJ1-2|.
CASSQLGGAQGYTF
TGCGCCAGCAGCCAACTGGGGGGGGCGCAGGGCTACACCTTC
>.|TRBV5-4|TRBJ2-1|.
CASSPRGAQHEQFF
TGTGCCAGCAGCCCCCGTGGGGCTCAACATGAGCAGTTCTTC
>TRBD1|TRBV3-1/TRBV3-2|TRBJ2-7|.
CASSQGQGIPYEQYF
TGTGCCAGCAGCCAAGGACAGGGGATCCCCTACGAGCAGTACTTC
>.|TRBV7-2|TRBJ1-1|.
CASSPTSEAFF
TGTGCCAGCAGCCCGACAAGCGAAGCTTTCTTT
>TRBD1|TRBV5-1|TRBJ1-6|.
CASSSSDRGRSPLHF
TGCGCCAGCAGCTCTTCGGACAGGGGCCGGTCACCCCTCCACTTT